A single sample is the source of the 14 T cell receptor beta chains below, sequenced in a study of identical twins. TCRdb reprocessed the 5' RACE reads via MiXCR and lists one record per CDR3 protein. The sample has approximately 260,000 distinct CDR3 sequences, more than 13% seen once. Sequencing was carried out using memory (CD45RO+) T cells sorted from blood. These receptors all stem from a woman between 18 and 30 years old in good health.

This sequence joins TRBV14 and TRBJ2-1; 10 nucleotides agree with TRBD2. V trimming: 6 bases; J trimming: 8 bases; junction bases outside the gene matches: 10. This CDR3 is built from 15 residues. The germline V gene has CDR1 SGHDN and CDR2 FVKESK. The CDR3 sequence: CASSPGSGGFDEQFF. Here the CDR3 DNA reads TGTGCCAGCAGTCCAGGTAGCGGGGGGTTTGATGAGCAGTTCTTC.

The V call is TRBV20-1, the J call TRBJ1-2; possible D gene TRBD1, 5 bases. The CDR3 spans 13 residues. V was pared by 6 bases and J by 4 bases, with 15 bases between. The V gene's germline CDR1 is DFQATT and CDR2 SNEGSKA (reference sequence). The CDR3, as DNA: TGCAGTGCCTACGGAACGGGGACCTATGGCTACACCTTC. The encoded protein is CSAYGTGTYGYTF.

This clonotype was picked up many times. This rearrangement joins TRBV12-3 or TRBV12-4 to TRBJ1-5, with D tentatively TRBD1 (5 bases). V was shortened by 3 bases and J by 10 bases, with 16 bases between the two germline ends. CDR3 length: 14 residues. CDR3 region: CASSFGQGKAPQHF. The CDR3 DNA reads as TGTGCCAGCAGTTTTGGTCAGGGAAAGGCCCCCCAGCATTTT.

V and J are TRBV5-1 and TRBJ2-4, with D maybe TRBD1 (5 bases). V was trimmed by 4 bases and J by 7 bases, leaving 18 bases between them. Germline CDR1 reads SGHRS; CDR2 reads YFSETQ. The length of the CDR3 is 15 residues. For the CDR3, the DNA is TGCGCCAGCAGCCCCCAGGGCCTAGGCGGCAACATTCAGTACTTC. Its translation is CASSPQGLGGNIQYF.

The V gene is TRBV6-1, the J gene TRBJ2-4; D is perhaps TRBD2 (5 bases). The ends were cut back, 7 bases at V and 6 bases at J, with 16 bases in the middle. The CDR3 loop spans 14 amino acids. Germline CDR1 is MNHNS and CDR2 is SASEGT. For the CDR3, the DNA is TGTGCCAGCACCCAACCAGGCGAGGGAAACATTCAGTACTTC. It specifies CASTQPGEGNIQYF.

A remark on this clonotype: At one boundary the junction diverges from the germline segment, which might be a read error. The chain employs TRBV15 and TRBJ2-1; D gene unclear. The CDR3 runs 11 residues. The V gene's germline CDR1 is LNHNV and CDR2 YYDKDF (reference sequence). The CDR3 sequence is CATSTYSEQFF. CDR3 nucleotide sequence: TGTGCCACCAGCACCTACAGTGAGCAGTTCTTC.

The chain combines TRBV7-9 with TRBJ1-6; D not certain. The V gene's germline CDR1 is SEHNR and CDR2 FQNEAQ (reference sequence). The V gene lost 5 bases and the J gene lost 10 bases, with 15 bases spanning the gap. This CDR3 is built from 14 residues. In nucleotides, the CDR3 is TGTGCCAGCAGCATTGCTACCACCGGGTCACCCCTCCACTTT. This translates into CASSIATTGSPLHF.

The table lists this clonotype with a few counts. J is TRBJ2-1 and V is TRBV20-1; TRBD2 might be the D (5 bases). This CDR3 has 14 residues. The germline V gene has CDR1 DFQATT and CDR2 SNEGSKA (reference sequence). Deletions cut 3 bases from V and 3 bases from J, with 12 bases between. CDR3 loop: CSASGSDYYNEQFF. The DNA of the CDR3 is TGCAGTGCTAGCGGTAGTGACTACTACAATGAGCAGTTCTTC.

The rearrangement joins TRBV5-6 to TRBJ1-1; D may be TRBD1 (5 bases). CDR3 size: 12 residues. Germline CDR1 SGHDT, CDR2 YYEEEE. With 4 bases removed from V and 7 bases from J, the gap between germline ends came to 11 bases. The chain's CDR3 is CASSPGTLEAFF. In nucleotides, the CDR3 is TGTGCCAGCAGCCCCGGGACGCTTGAAGCTTTCTTT. Variable domain in full (rest from reference TRBV5-6 and TRBJ1-1): DAGVTQSPTHLIKTRGQQVTLRCSPKSGHDTVSWYQQALGQGPQFIFQYYEEEERQRGNFPDRFSGHQFPNYSSELNVNALLLGDSALYLCASSPGTLEAFFGQGTRLTVV.

V is TRBV6-5 and J is TRBJ2-1; D is unclear. The germline V and J ends were trimmed by 2 bases and 0 bases, with 14 bases remaining between them. This CDR3 has 17 residues. CDR1 is MNHEY, CDR2 SVGAGI, per germline. CDR3 in amino acids: CASSYRPSSSSYNEQFF. The CDR3, as DNA: TGTGCCAGCAGTTACCGACCTTCTTCGAGCTCCTACAATGAGCAGTTCTTC.

The chain links TRBV20-1 to TRBJ2-5, with D perhaps assigned TRBD1 or TRBD2 (5 bases each). The ends were cut back, 6 bases at V and 0 bases at J, with 11 bases in the middle. CDR1 is DFQATT, CDR2 SNEGSKA, per germline (reference sequence). The CDR3 extends over 13 amino acids. The CDR3 here is CSAVWGYQETQYF. The CDR3 DNA follows: TGCAGTGCGGTTTGGGGGTACCAAGAGACCCAGTACTTC.

The V gene is TRBV9, the J gene TRBJ2-3; 8 bases are a match to TRBD2. The CDR3 has 16 residues. Germline-derived CDR1 and CDR2 are SGDLS and YYNGEE. The trim removed 0 bases at V and 1 base at J, leaving 4 bases unmatched. CDR3 loop: CASSVGMTSGTDTQYF. CDR3 DNA: TGTGCCAGCAGCGTAGGAATGACTAGCGGCACAGATACGCAGTATTTT. Based on the CDR3 plus reference TRBV9 and TRBJ2-3, the full variable domain is DSGVTQTPKHLITATGQRVTLRCSPRSGDLSVYWYQQSLDQGLQFLIQYYNGEERAKGNILERFSAQQFPDLHSELNLSSLELGDSALYFCASSVGMTSGTDTQYFGPGTRLTVL.

This clonotype was detected ten times or more. The chain combines TRBV12-3 or TRBV12-4 with TRBJ2-5; D remains unclear. This CDR3 spans 11 amino acids. The V gene lost 6 bases and the J gene lost 3 bases, with 5 bases spanning the gap. The CDR3 DNA is TGTGCCAGCAGGGATAAAGAGACCCAGTACTTC. Its translation is CASRDKETQYF.

This clonotype has just a few counts. V and J are TRBV5-1 and TRBJ1-2; 9 bases map to TRBD1. The CDR3 length is 16 residues. The V gene end was trimmed by 4 bases and the J gene end by 2 bases; junction bases not matched to a gene: 9. The germline V gene encodes CDR1 SGHRS and CDR2 YFSETQ. For the CDR3, the DNA is TGCGCCAGCAGCGCCGGGACAGGGATCACCAACTATGGCTACACCTTC. It is translated as CASSAGTGITNYGYTF.